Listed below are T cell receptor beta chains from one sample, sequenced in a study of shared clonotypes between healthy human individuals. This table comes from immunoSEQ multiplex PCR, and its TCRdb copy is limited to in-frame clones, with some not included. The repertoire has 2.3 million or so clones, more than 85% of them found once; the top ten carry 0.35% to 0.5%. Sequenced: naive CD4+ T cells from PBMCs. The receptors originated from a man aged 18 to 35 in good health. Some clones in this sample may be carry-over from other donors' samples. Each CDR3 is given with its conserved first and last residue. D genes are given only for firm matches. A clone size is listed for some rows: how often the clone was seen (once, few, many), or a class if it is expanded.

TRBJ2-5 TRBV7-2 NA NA TGTGCCACCAGAAGAGAGAGGTTGGAGACCCAGTACTTC CATRRERLETQYF
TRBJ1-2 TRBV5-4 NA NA TGTGCCAGCAGCTTGGCCCAGGAGAGAGGCTACACCTTC CASSLAQERGYTF
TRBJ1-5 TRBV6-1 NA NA TGTGCCAGCACCCCAAGTCTCGTTTACCGTCAGCCCCAGCATTTT CASTPSLVYRQPQHF
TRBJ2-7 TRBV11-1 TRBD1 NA TGTGCCAGCAGCCAACAGGGGGTTCCCTCCTACGAGCAGTACTTC CASSQQGVPSYEQYF
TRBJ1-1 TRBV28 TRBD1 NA TGTGCCAGCAGCCCTTGGGACAGGGTATTAACTGAAGCTTTCTTT CASSPWDRVLTEAFF
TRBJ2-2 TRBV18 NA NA TGTGCCAGCTCTGGGCAGCGCGGCACCGGGGAGCTGTTTTTT CASSGQRGTGELFF
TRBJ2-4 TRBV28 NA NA TGTGCCAGCCTATCCCTAGCCAAAAACATTCAGTACTTC CASLSLAKNIQYF
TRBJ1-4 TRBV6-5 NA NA TGTGCCAGCAGAAAAGGGACCATTCACGCGGGAAAACTGTTTTTT CASRKGTIHAGKLFF
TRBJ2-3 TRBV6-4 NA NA TGTGCCAGCAGTCCCGAAACAGGGAGGGATACGCAGTATTTT CASSPETGRDTQYF
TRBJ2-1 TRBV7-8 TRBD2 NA TGTGCCAGCAGCTTGGGACTAGCGGGAGGGCCTCTCTACAATGAGCAGTTCTTC CASSLGLAGGPLYNEQFF
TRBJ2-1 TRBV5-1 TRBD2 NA TGCGCCAGCAGCTTAGAGGGACTACTCGATGAGCAGTTCTTC CASSLEGLLDEQFF
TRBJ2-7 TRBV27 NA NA TGTGCCAGCAAACTGCAGCCGCTAGGATCCTACGAGCAGTACTTC CASKLQPLGSYEQYF
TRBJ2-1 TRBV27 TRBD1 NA TGTGCCAGCAAGGGTTCGGACAGGGGGCGGAATGAGCAGTTCTTC CASKGSDRGRNEQFF
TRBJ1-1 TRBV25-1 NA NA TGTGCCAGCAGAGGAAACACTGAAGCTTTCTTT CASRGNTEAFF
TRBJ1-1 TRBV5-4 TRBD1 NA TGTGCCAGTACCGGGACAGGGAACACTGAAGCTTTCTTT CASTGTGNTEAFF
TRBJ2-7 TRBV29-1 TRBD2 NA TGCAGCATAAAAGCGGGAGCTTCGGGGGTCGAGCAGTACTTC CSIKAGASGVEQYF
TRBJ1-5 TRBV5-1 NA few TGCGCCAGCAGCCCCACGGGCGGCAATCAGCCCCAGCATTTT CASSPTGGNQPQHF
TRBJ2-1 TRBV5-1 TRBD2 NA TGCGCCAGCAGCTACACTAGCGGGTTTCGAAATGAGCAGTTCTTC CASSYTSGFRNEQFF
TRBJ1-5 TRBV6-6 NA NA TGTGCCGGCTGCAAGGGGGGCCCCAATCAGCCCCAGCATTTT CAGCKGGPNQPQHF
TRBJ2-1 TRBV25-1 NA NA TGTGCCAGCAGTCGAGACGGAAACAATGAGCAGTTCTTC CASSRDGNNEQFF
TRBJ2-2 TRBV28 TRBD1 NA TGTGCCAGCAGTTTAAATGCCAGGGGGCCCGGGGAGCTGTTTTTT CASSLNARGPGELFF
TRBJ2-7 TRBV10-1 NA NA TGCGCCAGCAGTCCTAAAGTCCGACAAGCCGGGACAATAATCTACGAGCAGTACTTC CASSPKVRQAGTIIYEQYF
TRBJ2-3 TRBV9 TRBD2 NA TGTGCCAGCAGCGTACAGTCTAGCGGGAACACAGATACGCAGTATTTT CASSVQSSGNTDTQYF
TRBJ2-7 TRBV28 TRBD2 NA TGTGCCAGCAGTTTAGGCGGGGGGTTGAAGTACGAGCAGTACTTC CASSLGGGLKYEQYF
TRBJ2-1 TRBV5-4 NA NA TGTGCCAGCAGCCCCAGGGGGGGTGGTGAGCAGTTCTTC CASSPRGGGEQFF
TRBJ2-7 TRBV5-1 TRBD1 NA TGCGCCAGCGCCCCAGGGGGACCTCCCTCCTACGAGCAGTACTTC CASAPGGPPSYEQYF
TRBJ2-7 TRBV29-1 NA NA TGCAGCGTCGCCAGACGGAGCTCCTACGAGCAGTACTTC CSVARRSSYEQYF
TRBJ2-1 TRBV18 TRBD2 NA TGTGCCAGCTCACCACGGGTTAGCGGGAGGGCCACTGAGCAGTTCTTC CASSPRVSGRATEQFF
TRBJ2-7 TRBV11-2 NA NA TGTGCCAGCAGCCAGGGACTGAGCTCCTACGAGCAGTACTTC CASSQGLSSYEQYF
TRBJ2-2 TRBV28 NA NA TGTGCCAGCAGTTTAGCGGGCGGGGAGCTGTTTTTT CASSLAGGELFF
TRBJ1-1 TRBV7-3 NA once TGTGCCAGCAGCTTCGCCCCGGGCACTGAAGCTTTCTTT CASSFAPGTEAFF
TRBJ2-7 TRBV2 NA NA TGTGCCAGCTCTCTTGTCGTGGGGGACGAGCAGTACTTC CASSLVVGDEQYF
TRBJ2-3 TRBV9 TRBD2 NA TGTGCCAGCAGCGGGCTAGCGGGAGGGCAGCATACGCAGTATTTT CASSGLAGGQHTQYF